Following are 7 T cell receptor beta chains from one sample sequenced in a study of CD8 T cells in ankylosing spondylitis. One entry per CDR3 protein results from TCRdb running MiXCR on the 5' RACE reads. The sample includes over 100,000 distinct CDR3 sequences, roughly an eighth seen only once; the top ten take roughly 4%. The sample taken for sequencing was blood, either unsorted or a sorted T cell fraction (not recorded which). Every receptor here comes from a female donor with ankylosing spondylitis or in good health (not recorded which).

This clonotype was seen ten or more times. The chain uses TRBV4-2 and TRBJ2-4; 8 nucleotides line up with TRBD1. The CDR3 is 18 amino acids. Looked up from germline, CDR1 is LGHNA and CDR2 is YNFKEQ. The trim removed 2 bases at V and 3 bases at J, leaving 12 bases unmatched. For the CDR3, the DNA is TGTGCCAGCAGCCAAACATCCAGGGGGCCTAAGGACAAAAACATTCAGTACTTC. Translation: CASSQTSRGPKDKNIQYF.

The V and J genes are TRBV12-3 or TRBV12-4 and TRBJ1-2; D unclear. Trimming took 6 bases from V and 3 from J, leaving 14 bases between them. This CDR3 spans 14 amino acids. CDR3 loop: CASSSPRAHYGYTF. The CDR3 region has the DNA TGTGCCAGCAGCTCCCCGCGGGCGCACTATGGCTACACCTTC.

This clonotype has at least ten counts. The chain couples TRBV20-1 to TRBJ2-6; no clear D. The CDR3 has 12 amino acids. V gave up 7 bases and J gave up 2 bases, with 6 bases separating them. Germline CDR1 and CDR2: DFQATT and SNEGSKA (reference sequence). The CDR3, as DNA: TGCAGTGTTCTGACTGGGGCCAACGTCCTGACTTTC. Its protein is CSVLTGANVLTF.

This clonotype appeared many times. The chain carries TRBV28 and TRBJ2-7; D perhaps matches TRBD1 (6 bases). Germline lookup yields CDR1 MDHEN and CDR2 SYDVKM. V shed 5 bases and J shed 0 bases, with 14 bases lying between them. The CDR3 spans 15 residues. The DNA of the CDR3 is TGTGCCAGCAGTACCCCCGCGACAGGCTCCTACGAGCAGTACTTC. Its translation is CASSTPATGSYEQYF.

This clonotype was counted ten times or more. The CDR3 loop reads CASSPPDRPGSTEAFF. The CDR3 DNA sequence: TGTGCCAGCAGCCCTCCCGACAGGCCGGGATCCACTGAAGCTTTCTTT. The chain joins TRBV11-3 to TRBJ1-1; TRBD1 is a possible D gene (6 bases). V lost 5 bases and J 4 bases, leaving 20 bases between the germline ends. CDR1 is SGHNT and CDR2 is YENEEA in the germline V gene. This CDR3 has 16 residues.

The genes are TRBV28 and TRBJ2-3; D call uncertain. The germline CDR1 and CDR2 sequences are MDHEN and SYDVKM. The CDR3 spans 13 residues. V dropped 5 bases and J dropped 0 bases, with 6 bases sitting between them. The CDR3 DNA reads TGTGCCAGCAGTACCCCGAGCACAGATACGCAGTATTTT. This encodes CASSTPSTDTQYF.

This clonotype was detected many times. The rearrangement links TRBV2 to TRBJ1-4; 7 nucleotides align to TRBD1. CDR3 length: 16 residues. Germline V CDR1 and CDR2: SNHLY, FYNNEI. Losses at the gene ends were 8 bases for V and 0 bases for J; bases not matched to a gene: 9. CDR3: CASETGFLATNEKLFF. CDR3 nucleotides: TGTGCCAGCGAGACAGGGTTTCTTGCAACTAATGAAAAACTGTTTTTT.